Below are 10 T cell receptor beta chains sequenced from a single sample in a study of Tregs in tolerant kidney transplant recipients. Assay: immunoSEQ multiplex PCR; the TCRdb copy retains only in-frame clones and omits some. The sample yields roughly 120,000 clones, about 90% seen once. The sequencing sample was made of CD4+ T cells from blood. The receptors originated from a human donor in good health.

This chain links TRBV19 with TRBJ2-2; D might be TRBD1 or TRBD2, each matching 5 bases. This CDR3 spans 14 amino acids. The V gene lost 6 bases and the J gene lost 1 base, with 9 bases spanning the gap. Germline lookup yields CDR1 LNHDA and CDR2 SQIVND (reference sequence). The CDR3 region has the DNA TGTGCCAGTAGGGGGGAGTTGAACACCGGGGAGCTGTTTTTT. Protein product: CASRGELNTGELFF.

The chain couples TRBV14 to TRBJ1-6; 7 bases are shared with TRBD1. Germline CDR1 and CDR2: SGHDN and FVKESK. The V gene end was trimmed by 2 bases and the J gene end by 6 bases; junction bases not matched to a gene: 7. CDR3 length: 16 amino acids. CDR3 amino acids: CASSQSQGGRNSPLHF. CDR3 coding DNA: TGTGCCAGCAGCCAAAGTCAGGGGGGACGTAATTCACCCCTCCACTTT.

This chain links TRBV2 with TRBJ2-1; no clear D. V was clipped by 3 bases and J by 3 bases, with 9 bases between them. The CDR3 is made up of 14 amino acids. Germline V lookup: CDR1 SNHLY, CDR2 FYNNEI. The CDR3 loop is CASSDKEVYNEQFF. CDR3 DNA sequence: TGTGCCAGCAGTGATAAGGAAGTCTACAATGAGCAGTTCTTC.

The chain carries TRBV5-1 and TRBJ2-5; TRBD2 aligns across 10 bases. Unmatched junction bases numbered 9, after V lost 5 bases and J lost 5 bases. The CDR3 contains 15 residues. In germline, CDR1 is SGHRS, CDR2 YFSETQ. The CDR3 protein is CASSPLAGPRETQYF. In nucleotides, the CDR3 is TGCGCCAGCAGTCCACTAGCGGGGCCCCGGGAGACCCAGTACTTC.

The chain links TRBV10-2 to TRBJ2-2; no firm D call. The CDR3 has 13 amino acids. The ends were cut back, 5 bases at V and 4 bases at J, with 8 bases in the middle. Germline V gene lookup returns CDR1 WSHSY and CDR2 SAAADI. The CDR3 sequence is CASSPLVTGELFF. The CDR3 coding sequence is TGCGCCAGCAGTCCCCTGGTCACCGGGGAGCTGTTTTTT.

This clone was observed a single time. This sequence joins TRBV5-1 and TRBJ2-1; the match to TRBD1 covers 9 bases. The CDR3 spans 14 residues. Per the germline V gene, CDR1 is SGHRS and CDR2 is YFSETQ. V gave up 4 bases and J gave up 4 bases; unmatched junction bases: 3. The CDR3 nucleotides are TGCGCCAGCAGCCGGGGACAGGGATACAATGAGCAGTTCTTC. It encodes CASSRGQGYNEQFF.

The genes are TRBV6-6 and TRBJ2-7; the D is unclear. The CDR3 is made up of 11 amino acids. The germline V gene encodes CDR1 MNHNY and CDR2 SVGAGI (reference sequence). Trimming removed 2 bases from V and 7 bases from J, with 6 bases in between. The CDR3 protein is CASSYGVEQYF. As DNA, the CDR3 is TGTGCCAGCAGTTACGGAGTTGAGCAGTACTTC.

This sequence joins TRBV19 and TRBJ2-2; possible D gene TRBD2, 6 bases. Deletions cut 6 bases from V and 7 bases from J, with 12 bases between. From germline, CDR1 is LNHDA and CDR2 SQIVND (reference sequence). This CDR3 contains 13 residues. In DNA form, the CDR3 reads TGTGCCAGTAGGGGGGGTGCGGTCGGGGAGCTGTTTTTT. Encoded protein: CASRGGAVGELFF.

The rearrangement joins TRBV6-1 to TRBJ1-2; D call uncertain. Deletions cut 2 bases from V and 1 base from J, with 11 bases between. The CDR3 sequence is 15 residues long. Germline V CDR1 and CDR2: MNHNS, SASEGT. This chain's CDR3 is CASSEQTVLNYGYTF. CDR3 coding DNA: TGTGCCAGCAGTGAACAAACCGTGCTTAACTATGGCTACACCTTC.

The chain carries TRBV10-1 and TRBJ2-2; 8 positions match TRBD2. This CDR3 is built from 14 residues. Per germline, CDR1 WNHNN and CDR2 SYGVQD (reference sequence). V dropped 7 bases and J dropped 6; count of bases not matched to a gene: 7. DNA of the CDR3: TGCGCCAGCACCGGGAGGGCCGACGCCGGGGAGCTGTTTTTT. Translating gives CASTGRADAGELFF.